These 8 T cell receptor beta chains were sequenced from one sample in a study of T cell responses to AZD1222 COVID-19 vaccine. Using immunoSEQ multiplex PCR, the repertoire was profiled, and TCRdb retains in-frame clones only, with some absent. The sample lists 90,000 to 120,000 clones, about 90% occurring once. The sample here was peripheral blood, taken 28 days after the second AZD1222 dose. The receptors shown here come from an adult who received the AZD1222 COVID-19 vaccine.

The chain links TRBV11-2 to TRBJ2-2, with TRBD1 matching over 8 bases. The CDR3 loop spans 16 amino acids. V dropped 5 bases and J dropped 2; count of bases not matched to a gene: 7. From germline, CDR1 is SGHAT and CDR2 FQNNGV. CDR3 loop: CASSRATGGNTGELFF. The CDR3 DNA reads TGTGCCAGCAGCCGAGCCACAGGGGGTAACACCGGGGAGCTGTTTTTT. Full variable domain (outside the CDR3, taken from reference TRBV11-2 and TRBJ2-2): EAGVAQSPRYKIIEKRQSVAFWCNPISGHATLYWYQQILGQGPKLLIQFQNNGVVDDSQLPKDRFSAERLKGVDSTLKIQPAKLEDSAVYLCASSRATGGNTGELFFGEGSRLTVL.

This clone was detected only a few times. The gene calls are TRBV7-9 and TRBJ2-3; possibly TRBD2 for D (5 bases). This CDR3 region has 16 residues. V lost 7 bases and J 2 bases, leaving 19 bases between the germline ends. Germline lookup yields CDR1 SEHNR and CDR2 FQNEAQ (reference sequence). CDR3 coding DNA: TGTGCCAGCACCAAGTCCGAGGACTTGCACACAGATACGCAGTATTTT. This encodes CASTKSEDLHTDTQYF. Drawing the rest from reference TRBV7-9 and TRBJ2-3, the complete variable domain is DTGVSQNPRHKITKRGQNVTFRCDPISEHNRLYWYRQTLGQGPEFLTYFQNEAQLEKSRLLSDRFSAERPKGSFSTLEIQRTEQGDSAMYLCASTKSEDLHTDTQYFGPGTRLTVL.

V gene TRBV28 combines with J gene TRBJ2-1; 11 nucleotides align to TRBD2. CDR1 is MDHEN and CDR2 is SYDVKM in the germline V gene. The CDR3 extends over 14 amino acids. V shed 6 bases and J 4 bases; nucleotides not matched to a gene: 2. The CDR3 protein is CASRLAGVYNEQFF. The CDR3 nucleotides read TGTGCCAGCAGACTAGCGGGAGTTTACAATGAGCAGTTCTTC.

The V and J genes are TRBV10-3 and TRBJ2-7, with D maybe TRBD2 (5 bases). This CDR3 has 14 amino acids. V dropped 8 bases and J dropped 9 bases, with 23 bases sitting between them. Per the germline V gene, CDR1 is ENHRY and CDR2 is SYGVKD. As DNA, the CDR3 is TGTGCCATCCGAGGAGGTCAGGTGGCCGGCGGGCAGTACTTC. Translation gives CAIRGGQVAGGQYF.

The chain has TRBV9 and TRBJ2-3, with unresolved D. The V end was cut by 1 base, the J end by 0 bases, with 15 bases between. This CDR3 spans 17 amino acids. The V gene's germline CDR1 is SGDLS and CDR2 YYNGEE. CDR3 bases: TGTGCCAGCAGCGTAACCCCAACATTAGCTAGCACAGATACGCAGTATTTT. It translates to CASSVTPTLASTDTQYF.

The chain uses TRBV5-6 and TRBJ1-6; possibly TRBD1 for D (5 bases). CDR1 and CDR2 from the germline V gene are SGHDT and YYEEEE. Trimming cost V 5 bases and J 9 bases, with 21 bases left between them. The CDR3 is made up of 16 amino acids. Here the CDR3 reads CASRSLRGDVGSPLHF. The CDR3 nucleotides read TGTGCCAGCAGAAGTCTGAGAGGGGACGTCGGTTCACCCCTCCACTTT.

The chain has TRBV21-1 and TRBJ2-1; the table's D call, TRBD1, has no DNA check behind it. TRBV21-1 constitutes a pseudogene. This CDR3 has 14 residues. The chain's CDR3 is CASRPGHRGDEQFF. In DNA, the CDR3 is TGTGCCAGCAGACCCGGCCACAGGGGTGATGAGCAGTTCTTC.

V and J are TRBV9 and TRBJ1-4; 11 bases are a match to TRBD1. The germline V gene encodes CDR1 SGDLS and CDR2 YYNGEE. V shed 4 bases and J 8 bases; nucleotides not matched to a gene: 10. The CDR3 sequence is 16 residues long. CDR3 bases: TGTGCCAGCAGCCCGGATCTGGACAGGGGGCGCGAAAAACTGTTTTTT. The encoded protein is CASSPDLDRGREKLFF.